This record covers a single TCR beta chain. Its antigen is currently unknown. The sample is drawn from a study of cytomegalovirus exposure and HLA in healthy donors. Study conclusions and caveats: No immune exposure information besides CMV serostatus was available. For cytomegalovirus status, the classifier reportedly gave diagnoses with high specificity and sensitivity. Many donors carried some public TCRs, although rarity characterized most TCR sequences.

The CDR3 spans 12 residues. V lost 7 bases and J lost 7, with 13 bases in between. CDR1 is WSHSY and CDR2 is SAAADI in the germline V gene. PCR employed 60 Vbeta and 13 Jbeta primers. TCRdb's table, derived via immunoSEQ multiplex PCR, lists solely in-frame clones and lacks some. The data show under 150,000 clones, with 64% seen just once and less than 3% held by the top ten. Sequencing was done on a sample of PBMCs. This rearrangement joins TRBV10-2 to TRBJ1-1; D gene ambiguous. The sequence derives from a middle-aged woman in good health and CMV-seronegative. The CDR3 sequence: CASTLDGYEAFF. DNA for the CDR3: TGCGCCAGCACCCTAGACGGATATGAAGCTTTCTTT.